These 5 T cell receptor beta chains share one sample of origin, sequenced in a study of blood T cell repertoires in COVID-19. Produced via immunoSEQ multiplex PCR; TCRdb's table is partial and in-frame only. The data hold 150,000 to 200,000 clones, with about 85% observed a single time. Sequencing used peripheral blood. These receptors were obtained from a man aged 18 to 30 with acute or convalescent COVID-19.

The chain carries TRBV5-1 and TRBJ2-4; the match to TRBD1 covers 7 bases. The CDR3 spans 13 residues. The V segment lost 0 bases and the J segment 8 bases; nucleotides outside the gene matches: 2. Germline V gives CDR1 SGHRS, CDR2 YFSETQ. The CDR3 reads CASSLGDSDIQYF. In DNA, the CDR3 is TGCGCCAGCAGCTTGGGGGACAGTGACATTCAGTACTTC.

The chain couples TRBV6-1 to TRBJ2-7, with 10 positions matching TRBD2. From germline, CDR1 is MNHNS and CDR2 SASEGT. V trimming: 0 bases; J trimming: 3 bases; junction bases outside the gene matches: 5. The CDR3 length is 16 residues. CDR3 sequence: CASSEASGGAIYEQYF. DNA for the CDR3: TGTGCCAGCAGTGAAGCGAGCGGGGGGGCTATCTACGAGCAGTACTTC.

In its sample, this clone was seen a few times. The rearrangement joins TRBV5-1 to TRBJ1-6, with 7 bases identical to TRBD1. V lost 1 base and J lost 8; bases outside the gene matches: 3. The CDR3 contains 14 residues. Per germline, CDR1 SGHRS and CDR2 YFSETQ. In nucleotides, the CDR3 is TGCGCCAGCAGCTTGAGACAGGGCGATTCACCCCTCCACTTT. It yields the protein CASSLRQGDSPLHF.

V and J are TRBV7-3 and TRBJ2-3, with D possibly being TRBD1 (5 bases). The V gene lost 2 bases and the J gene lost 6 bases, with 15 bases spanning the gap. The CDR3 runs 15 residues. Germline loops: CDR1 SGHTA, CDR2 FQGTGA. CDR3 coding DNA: TGTGCCAGCAGCTTAGGGGCTGGATGGCGGGATACGCAGTATTTT. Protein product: CASSLGAGWRDTQYF.

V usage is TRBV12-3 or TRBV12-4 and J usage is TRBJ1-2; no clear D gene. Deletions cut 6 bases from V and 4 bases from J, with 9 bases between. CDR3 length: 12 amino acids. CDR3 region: CASRESGYGYTF. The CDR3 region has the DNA TGTGCCAGCAGGGAAAGCGGCTATGGCTACACCTTC.